This TCR beta chain was captured in a study of radiotherapy plus CTLA-4 blockade in lung cancer. About the research overall: Disease control reached over 30%, with objective responses in 15% to 20%. The study, taken as a whole, reports: In blood, tumor-derived TCR clones expanded after radiotherapy plus ipilimumab. Reports identified early blood T cell clone dynamics, with interferon-beta, as the best response predictor.

Measured with immunoSEQ multiplex PCR; TCRdb has only the in-frame clones, and not every one. The sample lists tens of thousands of clones; approximately 77% were seen once. Worth noting for this clone: Antigen: not known.

Patients with chemo-refractory metastatic non-small-cell lung cancer received focal radiation plus CTLA-4 blockade with ipilimumab. Per the germline V gene, CDR1 is SGDLS and CDR2 is YYNGEE. The CDR3 has 13 residues. Trimming shortened V by 4 bases and J by 0 bases, and 7 bases separated the two germline ends. The chain links TRBV9 to TRBJ1-1, with D perhaps TRBD1 (5 bases). This sequence was found in a human donor with non-small cell lung cancer whose response to radiotherapy plus ipilimumab could not be evaluated. This material consisted of peripheral blood, taken from a patient treated with radiotherapy plus ipilimumab. In DNA, the CDR3 is TGTGCCAGCAGCTCAGGGCTGAACACTGAAGCTTTCTTT. It specifies CASSSGLNTEAFF.